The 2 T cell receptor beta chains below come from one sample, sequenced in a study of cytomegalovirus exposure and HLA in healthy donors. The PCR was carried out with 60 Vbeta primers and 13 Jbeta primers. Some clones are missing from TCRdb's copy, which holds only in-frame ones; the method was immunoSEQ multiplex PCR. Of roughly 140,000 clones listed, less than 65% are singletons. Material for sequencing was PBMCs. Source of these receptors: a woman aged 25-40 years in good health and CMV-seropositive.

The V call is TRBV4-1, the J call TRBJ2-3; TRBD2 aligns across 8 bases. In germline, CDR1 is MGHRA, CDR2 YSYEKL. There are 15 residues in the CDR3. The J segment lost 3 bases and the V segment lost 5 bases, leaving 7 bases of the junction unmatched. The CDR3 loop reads CASSGQSGGTDTQYF. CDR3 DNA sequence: TGCGCCAGCAGCGGTCAATCGGGAGGGACAGATACGCAGTATTTT.

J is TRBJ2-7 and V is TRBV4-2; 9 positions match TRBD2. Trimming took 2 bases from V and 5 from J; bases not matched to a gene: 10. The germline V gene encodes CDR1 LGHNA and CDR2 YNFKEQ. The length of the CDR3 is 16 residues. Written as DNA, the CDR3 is TGTGCCAGCAGCCAACGGGCGAGTAGCGGGGGCGACGAGCAGTACTTC. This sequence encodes CASSQRASSGGDEQYF.